Shown below are 23 T cell receptor beta chains from a single sample sequenced in a study of persistence of HIV-infected CD4 T cells. Their antigen targets remain unknown. This nonspecific control used anti-CD3/anti-CD28 bead stimulation of CD4+ T cells. Responding CD4+ T cells were sorted by upregulation of both CD40 ligand and CD69. The immunoSEQ assay was version 4, run in survey mode. Produced via immunoSEQ multiplex PCR; TCRdb's table is partial and in-frame only. This sample yields 40,000 to 55,000 clones, of which just under 90% are seen a single time; 3.3% belongs to the top ten. This specimen consisted of CD4+ T cells sorted from PBMCs after 18-hour stimulation, obtained from a patient who received antiretroviral therapy. These receptors were obtained from an adult woman with HIV who was CMV-seropositive.

The rearrangement links TRBV20-1 to TRBJ1-1; D is unresolved. Trimming stripped 6 bases from V and 0 bases from J, with 5 bases between. The CDR3 has 11 amino acids. Germline V gene sequence: CDR1 DFQATT, CDR2 SNEGSKA (reference sequence). CDR3 nucleotides: TGCAGTGCGGTTTTGAACACTGAAGCTTTCTTT. Amino acid sequence: CSAVLNTEAFF.

V gene TRBV2 combines with J gene TRBJ1-3, with D possibly TRBD1 on 5 matching bases. The V end lost 5 bases, the J end lost 0 bases, and 11 bases lay between the germline ends. This CDR3 contains 15 residues. The germline CDR1 and CDR2 sequences are SNHLY and FYNNEI. CDR3 DNA sequence: TGTGCCAGCAGTAGGGGCAGGGACTCTGGAAACACCATATATTTT. It codes for CASSRGRDSGNTIYF.

The chain employs TRBV25-1 and TRBJ2-1; D may correspond to TRBD1 or TRBD2 (5 bases each). V shed 4 bases and J shed 2 bases, with 9 bases lying between them. Germline assignment: CDR1 MGHDK and CDR2 SYGVNS. CDR3 length: 14 amino acids. The CDR3 DNA sequence: TGTGCCAGCAGTGGGGGACGGGCCTACAATGAGCAGTTCTTC. Its protein is CASSGGRAYNEQFF.

The rearrangement links TRBV5-6 to TRBJ2-7; D unresolved. The ends were cut back, 0 bases at V and 3 bases at J, with 13 bases in the middle. CDR1 SGHDT and CDR2 YYEEEE come from the germline V gene. The CDR3 runs to 15 residues. CDR3 sequence (DNA): TGTGCCAGCAGCTTGGTGTCGGCCCGAAACTACGAGCAGTACTTC. Its translation is CASSLVSARNYEQYF.

This sequence joins TRBV28 and TRBJ1-4; unclear D gene. Germline loops: CDR1 MDHEN, CDR2 SYDVKM. CDR3 length: 15 residues. The germline V and J ends were trimmed by 4 bases and 0 bases, with 9 bases remaining between them. As DNA, the CDR3 is TGTGCCAGCAGTTGGCCAGGAGCAACTAATGAAAAACTGTTTTTT. This encodes CASSWPGATNEKLFF. The full variable domain, rest sourced from reference TRBV28 and TRBJ1-4, is DVKVTQSSRYLVKRTGEKVFLECVQDMDHENMFWYRQDPGLGLRLIYFSYDVKMKEKGDIPEGYSVSREKKERFSLILESASTNQTSMYLCASSWPGATNEKLFFGSGTQLSVL.

This chain joins TRBV30 and TRBJ1-2; 9 bases match TRBD1. J was trimmed by 6 bases and V by 4 bases; bases with no gene match: 9. There are 14 residues in the CDR3. CDR1 is GTSNPN and CDR2 is SVGIG in the germline V gene (reference sequence). The CDR3 DNA reads TGTGCCTGGAAACGAACCGGGACAGGGAATGGCTACACCTTC. It yields the protein CAWKRTGTGNGYTF.

V usage is TRBV5-1 and J usage is TRBJ1-4, with 10 bases identical to TRBD1. The CDR3 length is 15 residues. After removal of 1 base from V and 5 bases from J, the junction contained 2 bases not matched to a gene. Per the germline V gene, CDR1 is SGHRS and CDR2 is YFSETQ. The CDR3 region is CASSLRQGANEKLFF. The CDR3 DNA reads TGCGCCAGCAGCTTGAGACAGGGGGCAAATGAAAAACTGTTTTTT.

This rearrangement joins TRBV3-1 (or the pseudogene TRBV3-2) to TRBJ1-1; D not resolved. The CDR3 has 12 amino acids. CDR1 and CDR2 from the germline V gene are LGHDT and YNNKEL (reference sequence). Trimming stripped 3 bases from V and 5 bases from J, with 7 bases between. The CDR3 sequence is CASSQRVTEAFF. The CDR3 DNA is TGTGCCAGCAGCCAGCGAGTTACTGAAGCTTTCTTT.

The chain carries TRBV19 and TRBJ1-4; D not resolved. Germline lookup yields CDR1 LNHDA and CDR2 SQIVND (reference sequence). This CDR3 is 15 amino acids long. V was clipped by 7 bases and J by 7 bases, with 19 bases between them. This CDR3 reads CASTRVPGSGEKLFF. The CDR3 DNA reads TGTGCCAGTACCCGAGTTCCCGGAAGTGGTGAAAAACTGTTTTTT.

The CDR3 DNA reads TGTGCCAGCAGCCCCGGACCGATATCCTACGAGCAGTACTTC. This gives the protein CASSPGPISYEQYF. The V call is TRBV3-1 (or the pseudogene TRBV3-2), the J call TRBJ2-7; D not certain. The CDR3 has 14 residues. V shed 4 bases and J shed 1 base, with 11 bases lying between them. Germline-derived CDR1 and CDR2 are LGHDT and YNNKEL (reference sequence).

This clone appeared a few times. This chain uses TRBV14 with TRBJ2-7; D is undetermined. The CDR3 is made up of 13 amino acids. Germline assignment: CDR1 SGHDN and CDR2 FVKESK. The germline V and J ends were trimmed by 3 bases and 2 bases, with 8 bases remaining between them. The CDR3 loop reads CASSHFPAYEQYF. CDR3 in DNA: TGTGCCAGCAGCCATTTTCCCGCCTACGAGCAGTACTTC.

The chain is built from TRBV5-1 and TRBJ2-6; D might be TRBD1 (6 bases). The CDR3 spans 18 residues. Per the germline V gene, CDR1 is SGHRS and CDR2 is YFSETQ. The V and J ends lost 2 bases and 1 base respectively, with 16 bases between them. CDR3 region: CASSFVDRPLSGANVLTF. CDR3 bases: TGCGCCAGCAGCTTTGTCGACAGGCCCCTGTCTGGGGCCAACGTCCTGACTTTC.

V is TRBV30 and J is TRBJ2-6; D is possibly TRBD1 (5 bases). The V gene's germline CDR1 is GTSNPN and CDR2 SVGIG (reference sequence). V lost 3 bases and J 0 bases, leaving 9 bases between the germline ends. The CDR3 covers 15 residues. CDR3 nucleotides: TGTGCCTGGAGGACAGTCAGCTCTGGGGCCAACGTCCTGACTTTC. Translated, it gives CAWRTVSSGANVLTF.

The chain employs TRBV5-1 and TRBJ2-2; 8 bases are shared with TRBD1. The V gene's germline CDR1 is SGHRS and CDR2 YFSETQ. The trim removed 4 bases at V and 4 bases at J, leaving 9 bases unmatched. This CDR3 spans 16 amino acids. CDR3 bases: TGCGCCAGCAGCGCGCCAGGGACAGGCCCCACCGGGGAGCTGTTTTTT. Translated, it gives CASSAPGTGPTGELFF.

The chain joins TRBV5-1 to TRBJ2-6, with TRBD1 identical over 7 bases. The CDR3 runs to 18 residues. Losses at the gene ends were 4 bases for V and 2 bases for J; bases not matched to a gene: 12. CDR1 and CDR2 from the germline V gene are SGHRS and YFSETQ. CDR3 amino acids: CASSQTGQRLAGANVLTF. DNA of the CDR3: TGCGCCAGCAGCCAGACGGGACAGAGGCTGGCTGGGGCCAACGTCCTGACTTTC. The full variable domain, in which reference TRBV5-1 and TRBJ2-6 provide the parts outside the CDR3, is KAGVTQTPRYLIKTRGQQVTLSCSPISGHRSVSWYQQTPGQGLQFLFEYFSETQRNKGNFPGRFSGRQFSNSRSEMNVSTLELGDSALYLCASSQTGQRLAGANVLTFGAGSRLTVL.

The chain has TRBV12-3 or TRBV12-4 and TRBJ2-1; D tentatively fits TRBD1 or TRBD2 (6 bases each). The CDR3 runs to 13 residues. The V gene lost 3 bases and the J gene lost 7 bases, with 10 bases spanning the gap. CDR3 sequence (DNA): TGTGCCAGCAGTTTTAGGGGGGAAAATGAGCAGTTCTTC. Protein sequence: CASSFRGENEQFF.

This chain joins TRBV19 and TRBJ1-1; no definite D call. From germline, CDR1 is LNHDA and CDR2 SQIVND (reference sequence). The V gene lost 2 bases and the J gene lost 1 base, with 5 bases spanning the gap. The length of the CDR3 is 13 residues. The CDR3 DNA follows: TGTGCCAGTAGTATACGGGAGAACACTGAAGCTTTCTTT. This translates into CASSIRENTEAFF.

This rearrangement joins TRBV2 to TRBJ1-2; D is perhaps TRBD1 (5 bases). This CDR3 has 13 amino acids. Between the trimmed V and J ends, which lost 8 bases and 3 bases, there was a span of 13 bases. Per the germline V gene, CDR1 is SNHLY and CDR2 is FYNNEI. The CDR3 reads CASGEGPDYGYTF. The DNA for the CDR3 is TGTGCCAGCGGGGAGGGGCCCGACTATGGCTACACCTTC.

J is TRBJ2-1 and V is TRBV27; TRBD2 agrees at 8 bases. The CDR3 sequence is 15 residues long. Looked up from germline, CDR1 is MNHEY and CDR2 is SMNVEV (reference sequence). The trim removed 2 bases at V and 9 bases at J, leaving 9 bases unmatched. Here the CDR3 DNA reads TGTGCCAGCAGTTTAACGGGGGGGGGCCAACGTGAGCAGTTCTTC. It codes for CASSLTGGGQREQFF.

The chain carries TRBV30 and TRBJ1-4; tentatively, D is TRBD1 (5 bases). V lost 7 bases and J lost 4, with 19 bases in between. The CDR3 runs to 15 residues. Germline assignment: CDR1 GTSNPN and CDR2 SVGIG (reference sequence). The CDR3: CAYNTQARINEKLFF. The CDR3, as DNA: TGTGCCTACAACACACAGGCCCGGATTAATGAAAAACTGTTTTTT.

This sequence joins TRBV15 and TRBJ2-7, with D possibly being TRBD1 (6 bases). Germline CDR1 is LNHNV and CDR2 is YYDKDF (reference sequence). The CDR3 loop spans 16 amino acids. V was clipped by 0 bases and J by 0 bases, with 12 bases between them. The CDR3 DNA sequence: TGTGCCACCAGCAGAGATCTAACAGGGATCTCCTACGAGCAGTACTTC. As protein: CATSRDLTGISYEQYF.

The V gene is TRBV6-1, the J gene TRBJ1-1; possible D gene TRBD1, 5 bases. This CDR3 is built from 15 residues. Per the germline V gene, CDR1 is MNHNS and CDR2 is SASEGT. The V and J ends lost 3 bases and 0 bases respectively, with 11 bases between them. The CDR3 spells CASSELGVVNTEAFF. The CDR3 nucleotides are TGTGCCAGCAGTGAGCTGGGGGTCGTGAACACTGAAGCTTTCTTT.

The rearrangement links TRBV5-6 to TRBJ2-1; maybe TRBD2 (6 bases). The CDR3 spans 15 residues. Germline V gene sequence: CDR1 SGHDT, CDR2 YYEEEE. V gave up 4 bases and J gave up 3 bases, with 14 bases separating them. The CDR3 DNA follows: TGTGCCAGCAGCACCGACCCCGGGGGCTACAATGAGCAGTTCTTC. This encodes CASSTDPGGYNEQFF.